Given below is one T cell receptor beta chain in context. This sample stems from a study of blood T cell repertoires in COVID-19. Clones were sequenced by immunoSEQ multiplex PCR, and TCRdb holds only the in-frame ones, with some missing. The sample holds around 130,000 clones, just under 90% seen once. CDR1 and CDR2 from the germline V gene are SGHRS and YFSETQ. Trimming took 4 bases from V and 8 from J; bases not matched to a gene: 8. This CDR3 has 16 residues. What was sequenced was peripheral blood. The chain uses TRBV5-1 and TRBJ2-1; TRBD2 agrees at 14 bases. This sequence was found in a woman aged 45-59 years with acute or convalescent COVID-19. CDR3 amino acids: CASSKGLAGETHEQFF. CDR3 nucleotide sequence: TGCGCCAGCAGCAAGGGACTAGCGGGGGAGACGCATGAGCAGTTCTTC.